This TCR beta chain was obtained from a study of vaccination effects on CD4 cells after COVID-19. General study results and limits: Missing from the study were early post-infection timepoints, and its convalescent patients were few.

Some clones are missing from TCRdb's copy, which holds only in-frame ones; the method was immunoSEQ multiplex PCR. The sample has tens of thousands of clones, approximately 79% seen once. V lost 0 bases and J 0 bases, leaving 16 bases between the germline ends. The length of the CDR3 is 18 residues. Germline CDR1 is MGHRA and CDR2 is YSYEKL. Antigen-specific CD4+ T cell clonotypes were called by their expansion after viral peptide-pool culture in ViraFEST. Cultured cells yielded isolated CD4+ T cells after around 10 days. Previously uninfected by SARS-CoV-2, the vaccine recipients also showed negative nucleocapsid antibodies. IL-2 medium was substituted for half the medium on days 3 and 7. A word on this clone: What it binds is unknown.

The gene calls are TRBV4-1 and TRBJ2-3; a possible D gene is TRBD2 (5 bases). The sample was CD4+ T cells from PBMCs cultured with HCoV-NL63 spike peptides, taken before COVID-19 vaccination. This receptor was taken from a human donor who received a COVID-19 vaccine. The chain's CDR3 is CASSQEGPRGLSTDTQYF. As DNA, the CDR3 is TGCGCCAGCAGCCAAGAAGGCCCGCGCGGGCTGAGCACAGATACGCAGTATTTT.